The 20 T cell receptor beta chains presented below share a single source sample, sequenced in a study of blood T cell repertoires in COVID-19. Some clones are missing from TCRdb's copy, which holds only in-frame ones; the method was immunoSEQ multiplex PCR. This sample carries some 35,000 clones, around 85% of them seen once, and the ten largest clones take around a fifth. The sample taken for sequencing was peripheral blood. The receptors derive from a man between 65 and 85 years old with acute or convalescent COVID-19.

The V gene is TRBV28, the J gene TRBJ1-5; tentative D call: TRBD1 (6 bases). V was trimmed by 6 bases and J by 1 base, leaving 7 bases between them. Germline V gene data show CDR1 as MDHEN and CDR2 as SYDVKM. The CDR3 runs 13 residues. The CDR3 coding sequence is TGTGCCAGCAGAGGACAGAGCAATCAGCCCCAGCATTTT. It codes for CASRGQSNQPQHF.

Here the CDR3 reads CASSLPGQPTYEQYF. DNA for the CDR3: TGTGCCAGCAGCCTCCCGGGACAGCCGACCTACGAGCAGTACTTC. This sequence joins TRBV5-4 and TRBJ2-7, with TRBD1 matching 7 bases. With 4 bases clipped from V and 2 bases from J, the junction kept 9 bases outside the gene matches. Germline V gene sequence: CDR1 SGHNT, CDR2 YYREEE (reference sequence). The CDR3 runs to 15 residues.

The chain uses TRBV12-5 and TRBJ2-3; no clear D gene. The CDR3 totals 14 residues. V lost 2 bases to trimming and J lost 4 bases, with 10 bases between them. Per the germline V gene, CDR1 is LGHNT and CDR2 is FRNRAP. The CDR3 sequence is CASGLRGVADTQYF. The CDR3, as DNA: TGTGCTAGTGGTTTGAGAGGAGTGGCAGATACGCAGTATTTT.

V is TRBV14 and J is TRBJ1-2; perhaps TRBD1 as D (5 bases). The V end lost 3 bases, the J end lost 2 bases, and 7 bases lay between the germline ends. Germline V gene data show CDR1 as SGHDN and CDR2 as FVKESK. The length of the CDR3 is 13 residues. The CDR3 bases are TGTGCCAGCAGCCAGGGGCGGAACTATGGCTACACCTTC. It is translated as CASSQGRNYGYTF. Full variable domain (remainder filled in from reference TRBV14 and TRBJ1-2): EAGVTQFPSHSVIEKGQTVTLRCDPISGHDNLYWYRRVMGKEIKFLLHFVKESKQDESGMPNNRFLAERTGGTYSTLKVQPAELEDSGVYFCASSQGRNYGYTFGSGTRLTVV.

This chain joins TRBV4-2 and TRBJ2-4, with 7 bases that match TRBD1. The CDR3 has 15 residues. The ends lost 0 bases at V and 6 bases at J; junction bases unmatched: 5. Germline V lookup: CDR1 LGHNA, CDR2 YNFKEQ. Here the CDR3 reads CASSQDEGARNIQYF. The CDR3, as DNA: TGTGCCAGCAGCCAAGACGAGGGGGCAAGAAACATTCAGTACTTC.

This clone was seen once. V usage is TRBV2 and J usage is TRBJ2-5, with 11 bases aligning to TRBD2. CDR1 and CDR2 from the germline V gene are SNHLY and FYNNEI. V gave up 6 bases and J gave up 5 bases; unmatched junction bases: 8. This CDR3 has 15 residues. CDR3 sequence reads: CASSDVLAGGETQYF. The CDR3 region has the DNA TGTGCCAGCAGCGACGTTCTAGCGGGAGGTGAGACCCAGTACTTC.

The V gene is TRBV5-1, the J gene TRBJ2-3, with TRBD1 identical over 7 bases. This CDR3 has 14 residues. J gave up 2 bases and V 3 bases, and 3 bases lay outside the gene matches. CDR1 and CDR2 from the germline V gene are SGHRS and YFSETQ. The CDR3 is CASSSGQATDTQYF. The CDR3 region has the DNA TGCGCCAGCAGCTCCGGACAGGCCACAGATACGCAGTATTTT.

This clone was seen a single time. The rearrangement joins TRBV24-1 to TRBJ2-3; the D is unclear. Germline CDR1 KGHDR, CDR2 SFDVKD. The V and J ends lost 3 bases and 2 bases respectively, with 11 bases between them. The CDR3 consists of 15 residues. This CDR3 is CATSDGDDNTDTQYF. CDR3 bases: TGTGCCACCAGTGATGGCGACGACAACACAGATACGCAGTATTTT.

This chain connects TRBV28 to TRBJ1-6, with D possibly matching TRBD1 (5 bases). Trimming removed 7 bases from V and 1 base from J, with 5 bases in between. The CDR3 sequence is 13 residues long. Germline CDR1 MDHEN, CDR2 SYDVKM. The CDR3 DNA is TGTGCCAGCAACAGGTCCTATAATTCACCCCTCCACTTT. Protein: CASNRSYNSPLHF.

The J gene is TRBJ2-3, the V gene TRBV7-2, with 9 bases that match TRBD1. Losses at the gene ends were 6 bases for V and 1 base for J; bases not matched to a gene: 5. Germline V gene lookup returns CDR1 SGHTA and CDR2 FQGNSA. The CDR3 consists of 15 residues. The CDR3 bases are TGTGCCAGCAGGTCCTGGACAGGGGGCACAGATACGCAGTATTTT. This translates into CASRSWTGGTDTQYF.

The chain joins TRBV5-1 to TRBJ1-3; possibly TRBD1 for D (5 bases). The CDR3 covers 16 residues. Germline-derived CDR1 and CDR2 are SGHRS and YFSETQ. Between the trimmed V and J ends, which lost 0 bases and 4 bases, there was a span of 14 bases. Here the CDR3 reads CASSLVGSGIGNTIYF. CDR3 coding DNA: TGCGCCAGCAGCTTGGTAGGCTCAGGGATCGGAAACACCATATATTTT.

The rearrangement links TRBV14 to TRBJ2-7; TRBD1 agrees at 8 bases. The V and J ends lost 1 base and 2 bases, in that order; junction bases with no gene match: 4. Per the germline V gene, CDR1 is SGHDN and CDR2 is FVKESK. This CDR3 region has 15 residues. CDR3 nucleotides: TGTGCCAGCAGCCAAGGGACAGGGTGGCCCTACGAGCAGTACTTC. Its protein product is CASSQGTGWPYEQYF.

This sequence joins TRBV5-1 and TRBJ1-6; no clear D gene. This CDR3 region has 15 residues. V shed 0 bases and J shed 0 bases, with 4 bases lying between them. The germline gives CDR1 SGHRS, CDR2 YFSETQ. In DNA, the CDR3 is TGCGCCAGCAGCTTGGGGAGCTCCTATAATTCACCCCTCCACTTT. Its protein is CASSLGSSYNSPLHF. The entire variable domain, with the rest obtained from reference TRBV5-1 and TRBJ1-6, is as follows: KAGVTQTPRYLIKTRGQQVTLSCSPISGHRSVSWYQQTPGQGLQFLFEYFSETQRNKGNFPGRFSGRQFSNSRSEMNVSTLELGDSALYLCASSLGSSYNSPLHFGNGTRLTVT.

The chain recombines TRBV6-2 or TRBV6-3 with TRBJ2-5; 10 bases match TRBD1. V dropped 4 bases and J dropped 2; count of bases not matched to a gene: 4. The CDR3 contains 15 residues. Germline V gene sequence: CDR1 MNHEY, CDR2 SVGEGT. CDR3 DNA: TGTGCCAGCAGTTCGGGACAGGGGTGGCAAGAGACCCAGTACTTC. Translated, it gives CASSSGQGWQETQYF.

This chain joins TRBV18 and TRBJ2-2; 12 nucleotides agree with TRBD1. The germline V gene encodes CDR1 KGHSH and CDR2 LQKENI. The CDR3 length is 14 residues. Trimming removed 6 bases from V and 6 bases from J; junction bases left unmatched: 2. Written as DNA, the CDR3 is TGTGCCAGCTCCGGGACAGGGGGCGCCGGGGAGCTGTTTTTT. It yields the protein CASSGTGGAGELFF.

The CDR3 spells CASSLIDGGYGYTF. The DNA of the CDR3 is TGTGCCAGCAGTTTAATAGATGGCGGCTATGGCTACACCTTC. The chain carries TRBV27 and TRBJ1-2; no definite D call. Trimming took off 2 bases at V and 4 bases at J, with 11 bases between the two ends. The germline CDR1 and CDR2 sequences are MNHEY and SMNVEV (reference sequence). CDR3 length: 14 residues.

The sample holds one count of this clone. The rearrangement uses TRBV10-3 and TRBJ1-1, with TRBD1 as a possible D gene (5 bases). CDR1 ENHRY and CDR2 SYGVKD come from the germline V gene. The CDR3 spans 13 residues. Trimming shortened V by 5 bases and J by 1 base, and 8 bases separated the two germline ends. The CDR3: CAISPDRNTEAFF. In nucleotides, the CDR3 is TGTGCCATCAGTCCCGACAGGAACACTGAAGCTTTCTTT.

V gene TRBV3-1 (or the pseudogene TRBV3-2) combines with J gene TRBJ1-2; D is ambiguous. Trimming left V 0 bases short and J 3 bases short, with 8 bases between. Germline V gene lookup returns CDR1 LGHDT and CDR2 YNNKEL (reference sequence). The CDR3 length is 14 residues. In nucleotides, the CDR3 is TGTGCCAGCAGCCAAGATTGGGCAGACTATGGCTACACCTTC. Translation gives CASSQDWADYGYTF.

The V and J genes are TRBV2 and TRBJ2-7; D is unresolved. Trimming took off 4 bases at V and 4 bases at J, with 11 bases between the two ends. Germline lookup yields CDR1 SNHLY and CDR2 FYNNEI. This CDR3 region has 13 residues. For the CDR3, the DNA is TGTGCCAGCAGTGGATTAGCTGCTTACGAGCAGTACTTC. It yields the protein CASSGLAAYEQYF.

The J gene is TRBJ1-2, the V gene TRBV7-6, with 8 bases aligning to TRBD1. CDR1 is SGHVS, CDR2 FNYEAQ, per germline. The V gene end was trimmed by 1 base and the J gene end by 4 bases; junction bases not matched to a gene: 11. The CDR3 consists of 17 residues. CDR3 nucleotides: TGTGCCAGCAGCTTAGAGGCAGGGGGCATCTCCACCTATGGCTACACCTTC. Its translation: CASSLEAGGISTYGYTF.